This entry lists 19 T cell receptor beta chains sequenced from one sample in a study of early stage breast cancer tumors. Data came from immunoSEQ multiplex PCR; TCRdb stores just in-frame clones and leaves some out. The sample consists of 25,000 to 30,000 clones, 72% of them appearing once. Sequenced material: blood. The receptors originated from a person aged 50-59 years with breast cancer.

This chain uses TRBV28 with TRBJ2-3; possible D gene TRBD1, 6 bases. The CDR3 extends over 11 amino acids. Deletions cut 2 bases from V and 14 bases from J, with 11 bases between. CDR1 is MDHEN, CDR2 SYDVKM, per germline. CDR3 DNA sequence: TGTGCCAGCAGTTTAACAGGGAGTCGGTATTTT. Translating gives CASSLTGSRYF. Together with reference TRBV28 and TRBJ2-3, the CDR3 gives the full variable domain: DVKVTQSSRYLVKRTGEKVFLECVQDMDHENMFWYRQDPGLGLRLIYFSYDVKMKEKGDIPEGYSVSREKKERFSLILESASTNQTSMYLCASSLTGSRYFGPGTRLTVL.

V is TRBV4-3 and J is TRBJ1-3; TRBD1 is a possible D gene (5 bases). This CDR3 has 16 residues. The V and J ends lost 0 bases and 0 bases respectively, with 9 bases between them. CDR1 is LGHNA, CDR2 YSLEER, per germline. The CDR3 nucleotides read TGCGCCAGCAGCCAAGACTCAGGGACCTCTGGAAACACCATATATTTT. Its translation is CASSQDSGTSGNTIYF.

J is TRBJ1-1 and V is TRBV9; TRBD1 might be the D (5 bases). The CDR3 is 16 residues long. CDR1 and CDR2 from the germline V gene are SGDLS and YYNGEE. The V gene lost 1 base and the J gene lost 0 bases, with 13 bases spanning the gap. The DNA of the CDR3 is TGTGCCAGCAGCGTACAGGGTCCCGGTATGAACACTGAAGCTTTCTTT. As protein: CASSVQGPGMNTEAFF.

The table lists this clone with a few counts. The V and J genes are TRBV5-1 and TRBJ2-3; the match to TRBD2 covers 10 bases. The ends lost 4 bases at V and 0 bases at J; junction bases unmatched: 5. There are 16 residues in the CDR3. CDR1 is SGHRS, CDR2 YFSETQ, per germline. The CDR3 bases are TGCGCCAGCAGCCTTAGCGGGAGGCCTAGCACAGATACGCAGTATTTT. It translates to CASSLSGRPSTDTQYF.

In DNA form, the CDR3 reads TGTGCCAGCAGCTTGCGCGGACAGGGTAACTATGGCTACACCTTC. Amino acids: CASSLRGQGNYGYTF. This rearrangement joins TRBV5-4 to TRBJ1-2, with 8 bases identical to TRBD1. CDR3 length: 15 residues. V dropped 1 base and J dropped 1; count of bases not matched to a gene: 3. Germline loops: CDR1 SGHNT, CDR2 YYREEE (reference sequence).

V is TRBV30 and J is TRBJ1-1, with TRBD1 identical over 7 bases. CDR3 length equals 13 residues. Losses at the gene ends were 3 bases for V and 2 bases for J; bases not matched to a gene: 3. CDR1 and CDR2 from the germline V gene are GTSNPN and SVGIG (reference sequence). The CDR3 DNA reads as TGTGCCTGGAGCGGACAGGAAAACACTGAAGCTTTCTTT. This gives the protein CAWSGQENTEAFF. The whole variable domain, remainder taken from reference TRBV30 and TRBJ1-1, is SQTIHQWPATLVQPVGSPLSLECTVEGTSNPNLYWYRQAAGRGLQLLFYSVGIGQISSEVPQNLSASRPQDRQFILSSKKLLLSDSGFYLCAWSGQENTEAFFGQGTRLTVV.

This chain links TRBV6-5 with TRBJ1-5; D is uncertain. The ends were cut back, 2 bases at V and 0 bases at J, with 8 bases in the middle. Germline V lookup: CDR1 MNHEY, CDR2 SVGAGI. This CDR3 contains 15 residues. Written as DNA, the CDR3 is TGTGCCAGCAGTTACAAGCCTTATAGCAATCAGCCCCAGCATTTT. Its protein product is CASSYKPYSNQPQHF.

This chain connects TRBV15 to TRBJ2-7; 8 nucleotides align to TRBD2. The V gene's germline CDR1 is LNHNV and CDR2 YYDKDF (reference sequence). Trimming removed 1 base from V and 0 bases from J; junction bases left unmatched: 11. CDR3 size: 18 residues. This CDR3 is CATSRGGVAGTNSYEQYF. The CDR3 coding sequence is TGTGCCACCAGCAGAGGGGGAGTAGCGGGAACTAACTCCTACGAGCAGTACTTC.

The V gene is TRBV2, the J gene TRBJ2-7; D is undetermined. Germline CDR1 and CDR2: SNHLY and FYNNEI. V shed 7 bases and J shed 1 base, with 23 bases lying between them. The CDR3 loop spans 17 amino acids. The CDR3 spells CASIFSTGSHESYEQYF. CDR3 nucleotides: TGTGCCAGCATTTTTAGCACCGGGTCTCATGAATCCTACGAGCAGTACTTC.

The chain joins TRBV10-2 to TRBJ2-1; TRBD2 might be the D (6 bases). V was shortened by 2 bases and J by 0 bases, with 8 bases between the two germline ends. The CDR3 has 15 residues. Germline CDR1 is WSHSY and CDR2 is SAAADI. As DNA, the CDR3 is TGCGCCAGCAGTGAGCCCGGGGGCTCCTACAATGAGCAGTTCTTC. Its translation is CASSEPGGSYNEQFF.

CDR3 DNA sequence: TGTGCCTGGAGTGTACGAGGGAGGTTGCCCTACGAGCAGTACTTC. This sequence encodes CAWSVRGRLPYEQYF. V gene TRBV30 combines with J gene TRBJ2-7, with a weak D call TRBD2 (6 bases). CDR1 is GTSNPN and CDR2 is SVGIG in the germline V gene (reference sequence). Deletions cut 0 bases from V and 2 bases from J, with 14 bases between. This CDR3 is 15 amino acids long.

The chain carries TRBV2 and TRBJ2-5; 9 bases are a match to TRBD2. V shed 6 bases, J shed 4 bases, and the junction held 3 bases outside the gene matches. Germline V gene sequence: CDR1 SNHLY, CDR2 FYNNEI. The CDR3 loop spans 13 amino acids. The CDR3 DNA follows: TGTGCCAGCAGGGCGGGAGGGCCAGAGACCCAGTACTTC. It codes for CASRAGGPETQYF.

The V and J genes are TRBV6-5 and TRBJ1-4, with TRBD1 matching 9 bases. With V trimmed by 8 bases and J by 8 bases, 9 bases remained unmatched. Looked up from germline, CDR1 is MNHEY and CDR2 is SVGAGI. The CDR3 spans 14 residues. The CDR3 DNA sequence: TGTGCCAGCGGGGGGACAGGGAGTGGGGAAAAACTGTTTTTT. Protein product: CASGGTGSGEKLFF.

V gene TRBV6-1 combines with J gene TRBJ1-1; possible D gene TRBD1, 5 bases. The CDR3 extends over 12 amino acids. Germline CDR1 is MNHNS and CDR2 is SASEGT. Trimming took 8 bases from V and 5 from J, leaving 12 bases between them. CDR3 DNA sequence: TGTGCCAGCGGGGGGGTTTGGACTGAAGCTTTCTTT. Translating it yields CASGGVWTEAFF.

This clone was observed a handful of times. This chain joins TRBV6-5 and TRBJ1-1; a weak D match, TRBD1 (5 bases). Germline V gene lookup returns CDR1 MNHEY and CDR2 SVGAGI. The ends were cut back, 7 bases at V and 9 bases at J, with 15 bases in the middle. The CDR3 length is 12 residues. In nucleotides, the CDR3 is TGTGCCAGCACCCCCGCGCAGGGACAAGCTTTCTTT. As protein: CASTPAQGQAFF.

This rearrangement joins TRBV2 to TRBJ2-5; 8 bases map to TRBD2. This CDR3 has 13 amino acids. Germline V gene data show CDR1 as SNHLY and CDR2 as FYNNEI. With V trimmed by 10 bases and J by 5 bases, 9 bases remained unmatched. The CDR3: CAIRAGAGETQYF. CDR3 nucleotides: TGTGCCATCCGAGCGGGAGCTGGGGAGACCCAGTACTTC. Full variable domain (remainder filled in from reference TRBV2 and TRBJ2-5): EPEVTQTPSHQVTQMGQEVILRCVPISNHLYFYWYRQILGQKVEFLVSFYNNEISEKSEIFDDQFSVERPDGSNFTLKIRSTKLEDSAMYFCAIRAGAGETQYFGPGTRLLVL.

The V and J genes are TRBV19 and TRBJ1-5, with D perhaps TRBD1 (5 bases). CDR1 is LNHDA and CDR2 is SQIVND in the germline V gene (reference sequence). The CDR3 loop spans 15 amino acids. Trimming pared 4 bases from V and 6 bases from J, leaving 16 bases between. The CDR3 is CASSRGGGTGQPQHF. CDR3 nucleotides: TGTGCCAGTAGTAGGGGCGGAGGAACTGGTCAGCCCCAGCATTTT.

V gene TRBV2 combines with J gene TRBJ2-3; TRBD1 aligns across 8 bases. The CDR3 spans 15 residues. V lost 5 bases and J lost 3; bases outside the gene matches: 7. Germline values: CDR1 SNHLY, CDR2 FYNNEI. The CDR3 nucleotides read TGTGCCAGCAGTCGACAGGGGAGGACGACAGATACGCAGTATTTT. The encoded protein is CASSRQGRTTDTQYF.

The gene calls are TRBV6-1 and TRBJ2-2; 7 bases line up with TRBD2. The CDR3 contains 15 residues. Germline V gene data show CDR1 as MNHNS and CDR2 as SASEGT. Trimming at V came to 4 bases and at J to 4 bases, leaving 6 bases not matched to a gene. The CDR3 DNA follows: TGTGCCAGCAGTGGGCGGGAGCGCTTCACCGGGGAGCTGTTTTTT. Its protein product is CASSGRERFTGELFF.